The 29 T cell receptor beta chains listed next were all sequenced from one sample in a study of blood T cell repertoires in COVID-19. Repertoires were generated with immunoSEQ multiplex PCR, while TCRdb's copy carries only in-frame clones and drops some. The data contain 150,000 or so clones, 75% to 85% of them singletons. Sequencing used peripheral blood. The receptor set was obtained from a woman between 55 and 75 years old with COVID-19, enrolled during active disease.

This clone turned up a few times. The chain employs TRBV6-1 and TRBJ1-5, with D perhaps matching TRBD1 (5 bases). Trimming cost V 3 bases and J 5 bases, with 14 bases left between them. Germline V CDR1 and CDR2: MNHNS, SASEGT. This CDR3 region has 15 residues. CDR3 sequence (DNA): TGTGCCAGCAGTGAGAAGGTCAGGGCGGATCAGCCCCAGCATTTT. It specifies CASSEKVRADQPQHF.

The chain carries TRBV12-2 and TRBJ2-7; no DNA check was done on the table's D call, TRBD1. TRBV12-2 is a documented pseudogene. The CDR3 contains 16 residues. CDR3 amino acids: CASRLVTGESSYEQYV. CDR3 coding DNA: TGTGCAAGTCGCTTAGTTACAGGGGAGAGCTCCTACGAGCAGTACGTC.

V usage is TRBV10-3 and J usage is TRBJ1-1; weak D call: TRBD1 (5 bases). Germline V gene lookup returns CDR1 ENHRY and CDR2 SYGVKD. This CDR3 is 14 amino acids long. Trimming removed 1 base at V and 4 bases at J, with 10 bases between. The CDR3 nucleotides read TGTGCCATCAGTGAGTGGTGGCAGGGCACTGAAGCTTTCTTT. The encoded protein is CAISEWWQGTEAFF.

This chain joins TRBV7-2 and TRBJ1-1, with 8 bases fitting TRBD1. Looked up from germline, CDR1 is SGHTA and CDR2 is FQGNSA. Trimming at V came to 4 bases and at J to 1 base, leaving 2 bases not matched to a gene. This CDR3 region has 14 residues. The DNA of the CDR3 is TGTGCCAGCAGCTACGGACAGGGGAACACTGAAGCTTTCTTT. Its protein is CASSYGQGNTEAFF.

In DNA form, the CDR3 reads TGTGCCAGCAGCTGGGGGGAGCCCTACGAGCAGTACGTC. Its protein product is CASSWGEPYEQYV. This rearrangement joins TRBV11-2 to TRBJ2-7, with D possibly TRBD2 on 6 matching bases. The CDR3 is 13 amino acids. V was pared by 4 bases and J by 2 bases, with 9 bases between. Germline assignment: CDR1 SGHAT and CDR2 FQNNGV.

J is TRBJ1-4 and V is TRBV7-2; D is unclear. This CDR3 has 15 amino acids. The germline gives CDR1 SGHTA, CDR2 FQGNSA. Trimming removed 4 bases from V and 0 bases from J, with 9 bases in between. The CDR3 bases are TGTGCCAGCAGCTCCCTAGATGCAACTAATGAAAAACTGTTTTTT. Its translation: CASSSLDATNEKLFF. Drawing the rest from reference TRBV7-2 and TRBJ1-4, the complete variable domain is GAGVSQSPSNKVTEKGKDVELRCDPISGHTALYWYRQSLGQGLEFLIYFQGNSAPDKSGLPSDRFSAERTGGSVSTLTIQRTQQEDSAVYLCASSSLDATNEKLFFGSGTQLSVL.

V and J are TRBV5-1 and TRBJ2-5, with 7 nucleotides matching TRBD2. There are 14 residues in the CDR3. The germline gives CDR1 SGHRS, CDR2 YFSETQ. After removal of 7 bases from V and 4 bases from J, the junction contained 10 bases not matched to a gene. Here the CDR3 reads CASLGTGGGETQYF. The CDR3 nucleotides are TGCGCCAGCTTGGGGACTGGCGGGGGAGAGACCCAGTACTTC.

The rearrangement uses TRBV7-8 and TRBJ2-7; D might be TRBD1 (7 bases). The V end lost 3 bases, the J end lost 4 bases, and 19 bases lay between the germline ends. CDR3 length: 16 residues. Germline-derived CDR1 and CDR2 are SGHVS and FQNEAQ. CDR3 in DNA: TGTGCCAGCAGCTTCGGTCAGGGGGGCCAGATGTACGAGCAGTACTTC. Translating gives CASSFGQGGQMYEQYF.

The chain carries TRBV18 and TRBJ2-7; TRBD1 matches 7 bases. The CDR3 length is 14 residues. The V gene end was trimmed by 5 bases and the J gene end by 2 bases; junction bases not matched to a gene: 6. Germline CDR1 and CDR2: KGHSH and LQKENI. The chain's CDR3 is CASSDRARTYEQYV. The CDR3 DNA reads TGTGCCAGCTCAGACAGGGCCCGTACCTACGAGCAGTACGTC.

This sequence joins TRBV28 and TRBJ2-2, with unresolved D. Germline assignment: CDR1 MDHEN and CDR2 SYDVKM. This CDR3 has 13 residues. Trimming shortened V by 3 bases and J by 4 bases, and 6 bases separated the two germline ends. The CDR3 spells CASSFSITGELFF. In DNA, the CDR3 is TGTGCCAGCAGTTTCTCTATCACCGGGGAGCTGTTTTTT.

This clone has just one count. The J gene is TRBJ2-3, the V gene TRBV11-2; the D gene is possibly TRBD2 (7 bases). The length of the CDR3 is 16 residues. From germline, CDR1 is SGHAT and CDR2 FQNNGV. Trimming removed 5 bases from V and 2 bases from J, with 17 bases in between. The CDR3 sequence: CASSPREGGHTDTQYF. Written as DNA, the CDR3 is TGTGCCAGCAGCCCAAGGGAGGGGGGGCACACAGATACGCAGTATTTT.

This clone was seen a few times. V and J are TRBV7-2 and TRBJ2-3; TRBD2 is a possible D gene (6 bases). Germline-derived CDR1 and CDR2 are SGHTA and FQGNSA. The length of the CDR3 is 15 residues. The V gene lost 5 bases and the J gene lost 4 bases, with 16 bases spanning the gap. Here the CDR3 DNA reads TGTGCCAGCAGCGCCGGGAGTACAATGCCAGATACGCAGTATTTT. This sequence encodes CASSAGSTMPDTQYF.

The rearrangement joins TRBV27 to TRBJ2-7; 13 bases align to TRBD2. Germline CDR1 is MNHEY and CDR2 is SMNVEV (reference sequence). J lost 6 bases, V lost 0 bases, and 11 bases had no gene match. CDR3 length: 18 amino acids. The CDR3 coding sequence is TGTGCCAGCAGTTTATCTACAGGGCAGGGACTAGCGGGACGCGAGCAGTACTTC. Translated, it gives CASSLSTGQGLAGREQYF.

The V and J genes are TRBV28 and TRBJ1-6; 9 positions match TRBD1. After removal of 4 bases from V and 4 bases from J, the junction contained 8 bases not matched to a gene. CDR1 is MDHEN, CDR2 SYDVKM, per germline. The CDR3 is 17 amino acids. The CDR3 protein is CASSSRTGEFYNSPLHF. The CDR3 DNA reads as TGTGCCAGCAGTTCCCGGACAGGGGAGTTTTATAATTCACCCCTCCACTTT. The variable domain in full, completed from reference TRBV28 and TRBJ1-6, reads DVKVTQSSRYLVKRTGEKVFLECVQDMDHENMFWYRQDPGLGLRLIYFSYDVKMKEKGDIPEGYSVSREKKERFSLILESASTNQTSMYLCASSSRTGEFYNSPLHFGNGTRLTVT.

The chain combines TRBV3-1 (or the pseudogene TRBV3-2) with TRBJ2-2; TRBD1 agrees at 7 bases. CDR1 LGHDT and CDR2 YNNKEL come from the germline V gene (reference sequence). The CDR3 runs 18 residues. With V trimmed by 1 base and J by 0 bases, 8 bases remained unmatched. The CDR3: CASSQVTGHLANTGELFF. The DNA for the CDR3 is TGTGCCAGCAGCCAAGTGACAGGGCATCTGGCGAACACCGGGGAGCTGTTTTTT.

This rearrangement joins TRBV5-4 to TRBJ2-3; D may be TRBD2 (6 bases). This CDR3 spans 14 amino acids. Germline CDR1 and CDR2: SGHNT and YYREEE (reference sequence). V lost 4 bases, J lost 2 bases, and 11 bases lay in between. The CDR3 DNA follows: TGTGCCAGCAGCGCGGGGCCTGACACAGATACGCAGTATTTT. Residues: CASSAGPDTDTQYF.

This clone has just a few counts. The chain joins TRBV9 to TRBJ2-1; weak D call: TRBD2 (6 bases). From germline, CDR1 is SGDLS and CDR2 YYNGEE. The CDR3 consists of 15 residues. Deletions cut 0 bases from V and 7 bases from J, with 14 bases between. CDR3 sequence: CASSVGGGQRNEQFF. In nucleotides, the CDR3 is TGTGCCAGCAGCGTAGGGGGAGGTCAGAGAAATGAGCAGTTCTTC.

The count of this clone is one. CDR3 sequence reads: CASSFQGASTEAFF. The CDR3 DNA reads as TGCGCCAGCAGCTTTCAGGGGGCGTCCACTGAAGCTTTCTTT. The J gene is TRBJ1-1, the V gene TRBV5-1; TRBD1 agrees at 8 bases. Germline CDR1 SGHRS, CDR2 YFSETQ. CDR3 length: 14 amino acids. The V gene end was trimmed by 2 bases and the J gene end by 4 bases; junction bases not matched to a gene: 4.

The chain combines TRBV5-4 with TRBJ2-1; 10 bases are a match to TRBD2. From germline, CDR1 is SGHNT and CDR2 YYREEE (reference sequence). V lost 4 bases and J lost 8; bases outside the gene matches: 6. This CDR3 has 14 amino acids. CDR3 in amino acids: CASSTGLAEDEQFF. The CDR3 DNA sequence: TGTGCCAGCAGCACCGGACTAGCGGAGGATGAGCAGTTCTTC. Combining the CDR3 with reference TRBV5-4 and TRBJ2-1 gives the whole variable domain ETGVTQSPTHLIKTRGQQVTLRCSSQSGHNTVSWYQQALGQGPQFIFQYYREEENGRGNFPPRFSGLQFPNYSSELNVNALELDDSALYLCASSTGLAEDEQFFGPGTRLTVL.

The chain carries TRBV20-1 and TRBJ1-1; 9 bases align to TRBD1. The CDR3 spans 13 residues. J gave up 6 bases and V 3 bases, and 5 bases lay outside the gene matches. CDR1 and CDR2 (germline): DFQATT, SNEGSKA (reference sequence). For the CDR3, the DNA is TGCAGTGCTAGTACAGGGGGCAACGCTGAAGCTTTCTTT. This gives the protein CSASTGGNAEAFF.

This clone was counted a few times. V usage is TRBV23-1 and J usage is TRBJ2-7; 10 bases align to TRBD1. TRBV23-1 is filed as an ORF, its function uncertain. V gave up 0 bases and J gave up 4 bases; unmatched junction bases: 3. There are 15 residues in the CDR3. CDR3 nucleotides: TGCGCCAGCAGTCAATCGGGGGACAGGGGTTACGAGCAGTACTTC. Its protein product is CASSQSGDRGYEQYF.

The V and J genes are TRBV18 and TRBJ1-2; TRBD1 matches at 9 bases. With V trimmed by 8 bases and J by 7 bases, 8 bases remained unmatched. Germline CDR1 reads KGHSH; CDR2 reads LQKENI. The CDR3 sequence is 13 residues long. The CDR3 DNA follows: TGTGCCAGCAAAACGGGACAGGGATCTGGCTACACCTTC. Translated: CASKTGQGSGYTF.

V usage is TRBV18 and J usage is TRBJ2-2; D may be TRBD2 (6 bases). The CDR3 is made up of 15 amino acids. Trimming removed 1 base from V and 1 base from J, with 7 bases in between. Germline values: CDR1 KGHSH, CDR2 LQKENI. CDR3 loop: CASSPLAENTGELFF. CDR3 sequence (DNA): TGTGCCAGCTCACCACTAGCGGAGAACACCGGGGAGCTGTTTTTT.

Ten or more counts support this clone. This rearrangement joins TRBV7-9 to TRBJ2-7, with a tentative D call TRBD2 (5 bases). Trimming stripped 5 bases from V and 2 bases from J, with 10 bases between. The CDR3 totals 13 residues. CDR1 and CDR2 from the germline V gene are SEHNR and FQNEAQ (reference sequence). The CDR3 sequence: CASSPRGPYEQYF. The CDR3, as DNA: TGTGCCAGCAGCCCCCGGGGTCCCTACGAGCAGTACTTC.

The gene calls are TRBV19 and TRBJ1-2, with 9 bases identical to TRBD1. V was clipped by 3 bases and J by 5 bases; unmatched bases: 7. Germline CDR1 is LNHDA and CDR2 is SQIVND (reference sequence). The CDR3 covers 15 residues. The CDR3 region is CASSITGGAGYGYTF. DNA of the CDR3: TGTGCCAGTAGTATTACAGGGGGCGCCGGGTATGGCTACACCTTC. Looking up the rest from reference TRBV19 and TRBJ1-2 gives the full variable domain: DGGITQSPKYLFRKEGQNVTLSCEQNLNHDAMYWYRQDPGQGLRLIYYSQIVNDFQKGDIAEGYSVSREKKESFPLTVTSAQKNPTAFYLCASSITGGAGYGYTFGSGTRLTVV.

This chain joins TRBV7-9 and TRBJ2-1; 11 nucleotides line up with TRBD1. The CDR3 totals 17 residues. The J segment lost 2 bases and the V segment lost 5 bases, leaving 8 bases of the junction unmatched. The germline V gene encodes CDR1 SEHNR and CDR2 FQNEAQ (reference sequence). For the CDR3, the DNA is TGTGCCAGCAGCCTAACGAGGACAGGGGGCCCCTACAATGAGCAGTTCTTC. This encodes CASSLTRTGGPYNEQFF.

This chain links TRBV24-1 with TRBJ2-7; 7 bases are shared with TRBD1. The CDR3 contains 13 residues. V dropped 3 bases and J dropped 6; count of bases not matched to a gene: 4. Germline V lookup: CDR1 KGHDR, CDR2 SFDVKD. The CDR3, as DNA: TGTGCCACCAGTGATGAGACAGGGAGCGAGCAGTACTTC. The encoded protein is CATSDETGSEQYF.

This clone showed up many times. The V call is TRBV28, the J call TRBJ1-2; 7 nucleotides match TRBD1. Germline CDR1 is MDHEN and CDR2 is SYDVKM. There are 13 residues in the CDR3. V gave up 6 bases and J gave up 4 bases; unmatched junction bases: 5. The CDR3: CASSVDRVYGYTF. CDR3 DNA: TGTGCCAGCAGCGTTGACAGGGTCTATGGCTACACCTTC.

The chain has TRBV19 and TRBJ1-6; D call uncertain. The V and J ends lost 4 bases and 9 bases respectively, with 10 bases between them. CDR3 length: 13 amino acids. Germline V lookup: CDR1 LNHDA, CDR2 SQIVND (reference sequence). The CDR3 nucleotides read TGTGCCAGTAGTACCGCTATGCGTTCACCCCTCCACTTT. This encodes CASSTAMRSPLHF.